A selection of T cell receptor beta chains follows, all from one sample in a study of cytomegalovirus exposure and HLA in healthy donors. Repertoires were generated with immunoSEQ multiplex PCR, while TCRdb's copy carries only in-frame clones and drops some. The table shows approximately 190,000 clones, with approximately 80% occurring only once. Sequencing used PBMCs. These receptor sequences come from a woman in her 30s in good health and CMV-seropositive. The CDR3 runs from the conserved cysteine through the conserved F or W. D genes are given only for firm matches. Part of the rows lack a size; the others show once, few, many or a class for expanded clones.

v_call	d_call	clone_size	j_call	cdr3_aa	cdr3_nt
TRBV4-2	NA	NA	TRBJ1-3	CASSQAGAGNTIYF	TGTGCCAGCAGCCAAGCAGGGGCTGGAAACACCATATATTTT
TRBV28	TRBD1	NA	TRBJ1-5	CASSPGTGGNQPQHF	TGTGCCAGCAGCCCCGGGACAGGGGGCAATCAGCCCCAGCATTTT
TRBV5-4	TRBD2	NA	TRBJ2-2	CASSLELADTGELFF	TGTGCCAGCAGCTTAGAACTAGCGGACACCGGGGAGCTGTTTTTT
TRBV27	TRBD1	few	TRBJ1-5	CASSSGTGIGNQPQHF	TGTGCCAGCAGTTCGGGGACAGGGATCGGGAATCAGCCCCAGCATTTT
TRBV30	NA	once	TRBJ1-1	CAWSGGHTEAFF	TGTGCCTGGAGTGGGGGGCACACTGAAGCTTTCTTT
TRBV4-1	NA	few	TRBJ1-4	CASSQDMDFSMRVEKLFF	TGCGCCAGCAGCCAAGATATGGACTTTTCGATGCGCGTTGAAAAACTGTTTTTT
TRBV19	NA	once	TRBJ2-4	CASSEQVAKNIQYF	TGTGCCAGTAGCGAACAGGTAGCCAAAAACATTCAGTACTTC
TRBV9	NA	NA	TRBJ2-1	CASSVAWGDEQFF	TGTGCCAGCAGCGTAGCTTGGGGGGATGAGCAGTTCTTC
TRBV9	TRBD1	NA	TRBJ1-1	CASSPYRTGGNTEAFF	TGTGCCAGCAGCCCCTATAGGACAGGGGGTAACACTGAAGCTTTCTTT
TRBV5-1	TRBD1	NA	TRBJ2-2	CASSLGRTGNGELFF	TGCGCCAGCAGCTTGGGGAGGACAGGCAACGGGGAGCTGTTTTTT
TRBV10-1	NA	few	TRBJ1-1	CATQGVEDSEAFF	TGCGCCACCCAGGGTGTGGAAGATAGTGAAGCTTTCTTT
TRBV15	TRBD1	NA	TRBJ2-5	CATSRGGQGETQYF	TGTGCCACCAGCCGTGGGGGACAGGGTGAGACCCAGTACTTC
TRBV7-3	TRBD2	NA	TRBJ2-7	CASSLSSGSYEQYF	TGTGCCAGCAGCTTAAGTAGCGGGAGCTACGAGCAGTACTTC
TRBV7-9	NA	NA	TRBJ2-7	CASSTDSYEQYF	TGTGCCAGCAGCACCGACAGCTACGAGCAGTACTTC
TRBV7-2	NA	NA	TRBJ2-7	CASSQTPGGSYEQYF	TGTGCCAGCAGCCAAACGCCCGGAGGGTCCTACGAGCAGTACTTC
TRBV7-6	TRBD2	NA	TRBJ2-7	CASSLDGGRPYEQYF	TGTGCCAGCAGCTTAGATGGCGGGAGACCCTACGAGCAGTACTTC
TRBV5-1	TRBD1	NA	TRBJ1-2	CASSSRQGTSYGYTF	TGCGCCAGCAGCTCCAGACAGGGGACATCCTATGGCTACACCTTC
TRBV13	TRBD1	NA	TRBJ1-6	CASSLNRGYNSPLHF	TGTGCCAGCAGCTTAAACAGGGGCTATAATTCACCCCTCCACTTT
TRBV19	NA	NA	TRBJ2-7	CASSIARNSYEQYF	TGTGCCAGTAGTATAGCCAGGAACTCCTACGAGCAGTACTTC
TRBV4-3	NA	few	TRBJ1-3	CASSQEVGLTFSGNTIYF	TGCGCCAGCAGCCAAGAGGTGGGACTCACATTCTCTGGAAACACCATATATTTT
TRBV30	NA	NA	TRBJ1-5	CAWSETGLSNQPQHF	TGTGCCTGGAGTGAAACAGGGCTGAGCAATCAGCCCCAGCATTTT
TRBV6-4	NA	NA	TRBJ2-7	CANRGTRTYEQYF	TGTGCCAACCGCGGGACGCGTACCTACGAGCAGTACTTC
TRBV11-3	NA	NA	TRBJ1-1	CASSLRENTEAFF	TGTGCCAGCAGCCTCAGGGAAAACACTGAAGCTTTCTTT
TRBV30	NA	NA	TRBJ2-7	CAWSVRRDLDEQYF	TGTGCCTGGAGTGTACGGCGGGATTTAGACGAGCAGTACTTC
TRBV2	NA	NA	TRBJ2-5	CASSEGTEKETQYF	TGTGCCAGCAGTGAAGGGACAGAAAAAGAGACCCAGTACTTC
TRBV27	TRBD2	NA	TRBJ2-3	CASSASLAATDTQYF	TGTGCCAGCAGTGCCTCACTAGCGGCCACAGATACGCAGTATTTT
TRBV2	NA	NA	TRBJ1-1	CASSEKISGTENTEAFF	TGTGCCAGCAGTGAGAAGATCTCCGGGACTGAGAACACTGAAGCTTTCTTT
TRBV28	TRBD2	NA	TRBJ2-7	CASSLTSSGETYEQYF	TGTGCCAGCAGCCTCACGTCTAGCGGGGAAACCTACGAGCAGTACTTC
TRBV30	TRBD2	NA	TRBJ2-7	CAWRHSRGSYEQYF	TGTGCCTGGAGGCACTCGCGGGGGTCCTACGAGCAGTACTTC
TRBV28	NA	few	TRBJ2-7	CASSFSPYEQYF	TGTGCCAGCAGCTTTTCCCCCTACGAGCAGTACTTC
TRBV13	NA	NA	TRBJ1-6	CASSLVRESPLHF	TGTGCCAGCAGCTTAGTGCGGGAATCACCCCTCCACTTT
TRBV28	NA	NA	TRBJ2-7	CASSSLSRTYEQYF	TGTGCCAGCAGTTCCCTTTCTAGAACCTACGAGCAGTACTTC
TRBV7-2	TRBD2	NA	TRBJ2-3	CASSMGLAGARSTDTQYF	TGTGCCAGCAGCATGGGACTAGCGGGAGCCCGAAGCACAGATACGCAGTATTTT
TRBV2	TRBD1	NA	TRBJ2-1	CASSGQGYPYNEQFF	TGTGCCAGCAGTGGACAGGGGTACCCTTACAATGAGCAGTTCTTC
TRBV30	NA	NA	TRBJ1-2	CAWSPSGANGYTF	TGTGCCTGGAGTCCTAGTGGAGCAAATGGCTACACCTTC
TRBV14	NA	few	TRBJ1-1	CASSQKGYDTEAFF	TGTGCCAGCAGCCAAAAGGGGTACGACACTGAAGCTTTCTTT
TRBV7-2	TRBD2	NA	TRBJ2-1	CASSLFGGNNEQFF	TGTGCCAGCAGCTTATTCGGGGGGAACAATGAGCAGTTCTTC
TRBV5-6	NA	NA	TRBJ2-6	CASSFQGISGANVLTF	TGTGCCAGCAGCTTTCAGGGGATCTCTGGGGCCAACGTCCTGACTTTC
TRBV6-1	NA	NA	TRBJ1-5	CASSEVMFTGSGNQPQHF	TGTGCCAGCAGTGAAGTAATGTTTACAGGGAGCGGCAATCAGCCCCAGCATTTT
TRBV7-3	TRBD1	NA	TRBJ1-1	CASSLDRANTEAFF	TGTGCCAGCAGCCTCGACAGGGCGAACACTGAAGCTTTCTTT
TRBV6-5	NA	NA	TRBJ2-1	CASSYRGSYNEQFF	TGTGCCAGCAGTTACAGGGGATCCTACAATGAGCAGTTCTTC
TRBV4-1	NA	NA	TRBJ2-7	CASSPGWEQYF	TGCGCCAGCAGCCCAGGATGGGAGCAGTACTTC
TRBV6-6	NA	NA	TRBJ2-5	CATGGSGQETQYF	TGTGCCACAGGAGGGTCGGGGCAAGAGACCCAGTACTTC
TRBV19	TRBD2	once	TRBJ2-7	CASSALEGTSGWVQYF	TGTGCCAGTAGTGCCCTCGAGGGGACTAGCGGATGGGTGCAGTACTTC
TRBV7-9	TRBD2	NA	TRBJ2-3	CASSGTSGFTDTQYF	TGTGCCAGCAGCGGGACTAGCGGATTCACAGATACGCAGTATTTT
TRBV27	NA	NA	TRBJ1-1	CASSLKGQNTEAFF	TGTGCCAGCAGTTTAAAGGGACAGAACACTGAAGCTTTCTTT
TRBV6-6	TRBD1	NA	TRBJ2-7	CASSLGTGGGYEQYF	TGTGCCAGCAGCCTAGGGACAGGGGGCGGCTACGAGCAGTACTTC
TRBV18	TRBD1	NA	TRBJ2-3	CASSPADRATDTQYF	TGTGCCAGCTCACCCGCGGACAGGGCCACAGATACGCAGTATTTT
TRBV5-8	NA	NA	TRBJ1-4	CASILRGNNEKLFF	TGTGCCAGCATCCTCCGGGGAAATAATGAAAAACTGTTTTTT